These 5 T cell receptor beta chains originate from one sample sequenced in a study of vaccination effects on CD4 cells after COVID-19. Only in-frame clones appear in the TCRdb table, and some are missing; sequencing was by immunoSEQ multiplex PCR. This table holds tens of thousands of clones, about two thirds found once. Having been cultured for ten to eleven days, the cells underwent CD4+ T cell isolation. The antigens these receptors bind are not known. Here the sequenced sample was CD4+ T cells from PBMCs cultured without peptide, taken before COVID-19 vaccination. These receptors were collected from a human donor who had a prior SARS-CoV-2 infection.

The chain joins TRBV4-2 to TRBJ1-6, with TRBD1 matching 8 bases. V trimming: 2 bases; J trimming: 11 bases; junction bases outside the gene matches: 5. This CDR3 has 14 amino acids. Germline CDR1 reads LGHNA; CDR2 reads YNFKEQ. The CDR3 region is CASSQTGGQTPLHF. The CDR3 DNA reads as TGTGCCAGCAGCCAAACAGGGGGACAGACACCCCTCCACTTT.

The chain couples TRBV9 to TRBJ1-3; D perhaps matches TRBD1 (5 bases). Germline CDR1 is SGDLS and CDR2 is YYNGEE. The V end lost 0 bases, the J end lost 0 bases, and 10 bases lay between the germline ends. This CDR3 comprises 16 residues. Written as DNA, the CDR3 is TGTGCCAGCAGCGTAGCCGGACACTTCTCTGGAAACACCATATATTTT. Protein product: CASSVAGHFSGNTIYF.

This sequence joins TRBV2 and TRBJ1-4, with D hard to call. V dropped 6 bases and J dropped 3 bases, with 8 bases sitting between them. Per the germline V gene, CDR1 is SNHLY and CDR2 is FYNNEI. The CDR3 totals 13 residues. The CDR3 nucleotides read TGTGCCAGCAGCCTCGAGTCTAATGAAAAACTGTTTTTT. Translated: CASSLESNEKLFF.

J is TRBJ2-3 and V is TRBV5-1; 8 bases agree with TRBD1. This CDR3 has 14 amino acids. The J segment lost 6 bases and the V segment lost 3 bases, leaving 6 bases of the junction unmatched. Germline V gene data show CDR1 as SGHRS and CDR2 as YFSETQ. The DNA of the CDR3 is TGCGCCAGCAGCTGGACAGGGCCCCCCGATACGCAGTATTTT. This sequence encodes CASSWTGPPDTQYF.

This clone has just one count. The rearrangement joins TRBV18 to TRBJ2-1; D call uncertain. CDR1 is KGHSH and CDR2 is LQKENI in the germline V gene. This CDR3 has 14 amino acids. The germline V and J ends were trimmed by 3 bases and 9 bases, with 15 bases remaining between them. In nucleotides, the CDR3 is TGTGCCAGCTCACCCGACCTGGCCGCCGGTGAGCAGTTCTTC. Residues: CASSPDLAAGEQFF.